This T cell receptor (beta chain) was obtained from a study of naive and memory T cell subsets. The study, taken as a whole, reports: Naive repertoires, especially CD8, held a few larger clonotypes, possibly memory cells re-expressing CD45RA. Between naive and memory subsets, TCR abundance power law exponents differed. Gini index rose across naive, CM, EM and EMRA in CD4 and CD8.

As for this clonotype: Its antigen is not identified.

CMV status came from CD4+ T cell IFNgamma after overnight CMV lysate stimulation of fresh PBMCs. CD8 T cells were positively selected from what remained after CD4 positive selection. An equimolar mix of two oligonucleotides served as the beta constant-region primer for TRBC1 and TRBC2. Nested alpha and beta constant-region primers with the SP2 primer drove four PCR rounds on ligated cDNA. A single record per CDR3 protein comes from TCRdb applying MiXCR to the UMI-ligation and nested PCR reads. The sample carries under 150,000 distinct CDR3 sequences, about 20% recorded once. The CDR3 has 12 residues. Trimming pared 6 bases from V and 5 bases from J, leaving 10 bases between. From germline, CDR1 is SNHLY and CDR2 FYNNEI.

The specimen was naive CD8+ T cells from blood. This rearrangement joins TRBV2 to TRBJ1-1; D not resolved. This clonotype was obtained from a human donor in good health. The CDR3 loop reads CASRDGGTEAFF. CDR3 sequence (DNA): TGTGCCAGCAGGGATGGTGGAACTGAAGCTTTCTTT.